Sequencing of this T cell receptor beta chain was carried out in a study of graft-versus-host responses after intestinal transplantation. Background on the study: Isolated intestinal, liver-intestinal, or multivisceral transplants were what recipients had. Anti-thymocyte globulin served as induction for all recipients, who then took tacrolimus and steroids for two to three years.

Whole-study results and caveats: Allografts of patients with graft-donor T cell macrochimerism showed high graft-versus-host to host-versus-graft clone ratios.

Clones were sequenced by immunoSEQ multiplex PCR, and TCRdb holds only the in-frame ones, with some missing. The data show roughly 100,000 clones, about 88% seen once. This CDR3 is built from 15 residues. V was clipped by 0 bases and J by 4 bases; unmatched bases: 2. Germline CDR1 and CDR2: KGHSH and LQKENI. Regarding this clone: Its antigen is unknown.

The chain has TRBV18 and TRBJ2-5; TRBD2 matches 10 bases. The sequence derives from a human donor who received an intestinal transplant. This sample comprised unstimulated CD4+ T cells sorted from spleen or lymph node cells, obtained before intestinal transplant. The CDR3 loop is CASSPPSSGGETQYF. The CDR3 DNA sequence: TGTGCCAGCTCACCACCGTCTAGCGGGGGAGAGACCCAGTACTTC.